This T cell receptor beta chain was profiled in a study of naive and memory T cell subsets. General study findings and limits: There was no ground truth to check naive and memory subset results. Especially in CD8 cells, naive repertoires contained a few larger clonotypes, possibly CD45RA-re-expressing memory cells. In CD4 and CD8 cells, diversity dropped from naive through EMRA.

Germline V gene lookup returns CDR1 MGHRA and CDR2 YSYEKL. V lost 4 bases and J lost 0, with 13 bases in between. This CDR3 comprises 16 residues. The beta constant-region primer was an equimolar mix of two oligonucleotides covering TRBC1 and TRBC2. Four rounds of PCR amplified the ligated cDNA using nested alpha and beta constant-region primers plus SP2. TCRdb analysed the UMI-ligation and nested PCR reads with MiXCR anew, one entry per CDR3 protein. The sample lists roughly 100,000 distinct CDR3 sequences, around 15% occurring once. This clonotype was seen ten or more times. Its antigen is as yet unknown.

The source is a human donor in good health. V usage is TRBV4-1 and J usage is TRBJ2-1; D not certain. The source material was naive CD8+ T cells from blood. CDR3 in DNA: TGCGCCAGCAGCCTTAACCCTAGTTCCTCCTACAATGAGCAGTTCTTC. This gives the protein CASSLNPSSSYNEQFF.